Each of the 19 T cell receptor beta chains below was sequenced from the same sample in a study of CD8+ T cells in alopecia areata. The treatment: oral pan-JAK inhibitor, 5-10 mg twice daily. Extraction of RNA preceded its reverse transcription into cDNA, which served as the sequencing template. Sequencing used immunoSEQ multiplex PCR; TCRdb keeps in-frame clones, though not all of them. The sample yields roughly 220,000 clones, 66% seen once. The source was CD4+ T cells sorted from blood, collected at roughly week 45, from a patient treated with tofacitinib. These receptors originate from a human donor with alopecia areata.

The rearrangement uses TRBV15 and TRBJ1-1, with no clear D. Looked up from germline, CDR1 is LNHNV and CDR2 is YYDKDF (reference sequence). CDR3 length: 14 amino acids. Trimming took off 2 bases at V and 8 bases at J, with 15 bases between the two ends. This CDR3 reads CATSRSPEPTEAFF. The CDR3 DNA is TGTGCCACCAGCAGATCCCCTGAGCCAACCGAAGCTTTCTTT.

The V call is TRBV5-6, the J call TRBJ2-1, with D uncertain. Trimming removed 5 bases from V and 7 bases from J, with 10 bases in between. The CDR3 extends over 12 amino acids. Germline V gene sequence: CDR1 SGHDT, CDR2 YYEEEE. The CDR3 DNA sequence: TGTGCCAGCAGAAAGCTCGGGAATGAGCAGTTCTTC. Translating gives CASRKLGNEQFF.

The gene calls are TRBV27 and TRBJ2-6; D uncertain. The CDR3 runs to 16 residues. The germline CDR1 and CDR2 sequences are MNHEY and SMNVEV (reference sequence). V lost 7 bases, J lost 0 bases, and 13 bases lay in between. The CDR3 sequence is CASKSPTASGANVLTF. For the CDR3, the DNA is TGTGCCAGCAAATCACCAACAGCCTCTGGGGCCAACGTCCTGACTTTC.

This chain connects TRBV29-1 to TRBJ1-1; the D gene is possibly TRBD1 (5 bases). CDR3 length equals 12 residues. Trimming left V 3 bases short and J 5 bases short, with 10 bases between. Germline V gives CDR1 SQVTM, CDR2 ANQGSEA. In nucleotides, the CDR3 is TGCAGCGTTGATCAGGGAAGAACTGAAGCTTTCTTT. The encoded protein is CSVDQGRTEAFF. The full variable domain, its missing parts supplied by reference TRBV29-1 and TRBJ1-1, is SAVISQKPSRDICQRGTSLTIQCQVDSQVTMMFWYRQQPGQSLTLIATANQGSEATYESGFVIDKFPISRPNLTFSTLTVSNMSPEDSSIYLCSVDQGRTEAFFGQGTRLTVV.

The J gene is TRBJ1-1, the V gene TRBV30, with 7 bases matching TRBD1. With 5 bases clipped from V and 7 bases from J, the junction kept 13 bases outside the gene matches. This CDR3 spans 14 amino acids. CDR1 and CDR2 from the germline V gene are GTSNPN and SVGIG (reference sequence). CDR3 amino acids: CAWAGGPPPGEAFF. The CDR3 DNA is TGTGCCTGGGCAGGGGGGCCTCCGCCCGGTGAAGCTTTCTTT.

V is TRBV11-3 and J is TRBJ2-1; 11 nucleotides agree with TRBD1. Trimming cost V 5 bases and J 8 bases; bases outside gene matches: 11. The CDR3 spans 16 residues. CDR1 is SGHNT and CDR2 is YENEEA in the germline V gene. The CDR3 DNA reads TGTGCCAGCAGCCGAGCACCGGGACAGGGGGACTATGAGCAGTTCTTC. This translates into CASSRAPGQGDYEQFF.

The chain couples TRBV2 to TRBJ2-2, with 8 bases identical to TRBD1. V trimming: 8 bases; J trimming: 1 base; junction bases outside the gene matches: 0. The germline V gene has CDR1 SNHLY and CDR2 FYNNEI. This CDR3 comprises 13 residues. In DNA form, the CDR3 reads TGTGCCAGCGGACAGGGGAACACCGGGGAGCTGTTTTTT. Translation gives CASGQGNTGELFF.

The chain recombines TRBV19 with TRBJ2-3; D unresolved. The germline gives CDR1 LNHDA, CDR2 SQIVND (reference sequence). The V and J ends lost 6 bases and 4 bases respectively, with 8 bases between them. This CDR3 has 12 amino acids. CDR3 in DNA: TGTGCCAGTAGCCGGCAGGCAGATACGCAGTATTTT. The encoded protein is CASSRQADTQYF.

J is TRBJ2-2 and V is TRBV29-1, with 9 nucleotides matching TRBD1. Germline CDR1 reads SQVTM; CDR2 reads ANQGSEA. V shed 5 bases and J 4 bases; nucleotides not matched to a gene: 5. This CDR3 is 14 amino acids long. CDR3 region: CSVTDRGGTGELFF. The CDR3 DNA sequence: TGCAGCGTTACAGACAGGGGGGGCACCGGGGAGCTGTTTTTT.

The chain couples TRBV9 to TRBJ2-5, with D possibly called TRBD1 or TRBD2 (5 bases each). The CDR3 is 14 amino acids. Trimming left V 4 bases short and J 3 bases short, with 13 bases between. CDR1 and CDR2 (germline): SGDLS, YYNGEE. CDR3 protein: CASSRSGTEETQYF. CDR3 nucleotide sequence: TGTGCCAGCAGCCGATCCGGGACGGAAGAGACCCAGTACTTC. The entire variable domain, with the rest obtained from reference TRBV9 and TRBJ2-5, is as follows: DSGVTQTPKHLITATGQRVTLRCSPRSGDLSVYWYQQSLDQGLQFLIQYYNGEERAKGNILERFSAQQFPDLHSELNLSSLELGDSALYFCASSRSGTEETQYFGPGTRLLVL.

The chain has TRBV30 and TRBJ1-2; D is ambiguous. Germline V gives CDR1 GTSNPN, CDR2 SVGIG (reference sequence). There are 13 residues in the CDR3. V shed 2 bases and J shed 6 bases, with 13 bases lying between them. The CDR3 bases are TGTGCCTGGAGTATAACGGGGTTCCATGGCTACACCTTC. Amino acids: CAWSITGFHGYTF.

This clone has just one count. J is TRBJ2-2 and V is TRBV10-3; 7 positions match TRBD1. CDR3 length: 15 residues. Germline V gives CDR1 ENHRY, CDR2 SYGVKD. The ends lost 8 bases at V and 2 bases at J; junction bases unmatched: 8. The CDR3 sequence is CAIGTGTANTGELFF. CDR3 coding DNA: TGTGCCATCGGGACCGGGACAGCCAACACCGGGGAGCTGTTTTTT.

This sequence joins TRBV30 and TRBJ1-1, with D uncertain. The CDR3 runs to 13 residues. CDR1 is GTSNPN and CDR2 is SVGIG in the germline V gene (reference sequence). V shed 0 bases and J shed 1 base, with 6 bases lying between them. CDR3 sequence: CAWSVQSNTEAFF. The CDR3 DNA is TGTGCCTGGAGTGTACAGTCGAACACTGAAGCTTTCTTT.

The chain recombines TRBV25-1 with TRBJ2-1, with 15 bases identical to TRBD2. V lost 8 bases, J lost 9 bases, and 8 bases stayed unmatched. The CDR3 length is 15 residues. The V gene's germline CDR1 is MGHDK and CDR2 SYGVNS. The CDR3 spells CASLGTSGGQGEQFF. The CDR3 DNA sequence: TGTGCCAGCCTAGGGACTAGCGGGGGGCAGGGTGAGCAGTTCTTC.

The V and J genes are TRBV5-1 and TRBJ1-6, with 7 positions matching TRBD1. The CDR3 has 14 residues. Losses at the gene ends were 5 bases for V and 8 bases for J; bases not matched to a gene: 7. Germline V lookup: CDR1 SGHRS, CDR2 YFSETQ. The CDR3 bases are TGCGCCAGCAGACTCGGGACAGTTGATTCACCCCTCCACTTT. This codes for CASRLGTVDSPLHF.

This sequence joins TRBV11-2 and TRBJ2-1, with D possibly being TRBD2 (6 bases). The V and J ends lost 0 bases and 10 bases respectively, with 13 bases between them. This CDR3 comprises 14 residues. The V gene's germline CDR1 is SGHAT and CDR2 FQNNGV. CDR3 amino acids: CASSLDNLAWEQFF. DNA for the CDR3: TGTGCCAGCAGCTTAGATAACCTAGCGTGGGAGCAGTTCTTC.

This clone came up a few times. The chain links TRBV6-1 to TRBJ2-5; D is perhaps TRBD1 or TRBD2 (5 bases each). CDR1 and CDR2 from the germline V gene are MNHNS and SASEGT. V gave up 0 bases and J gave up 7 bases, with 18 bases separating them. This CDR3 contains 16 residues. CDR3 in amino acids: CASSEARGTARSTQYF. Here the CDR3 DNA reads TGTGCCAGCAGTGAAGCGCGAGGGACCGCCCGGTCGACCCAGTACTTC.

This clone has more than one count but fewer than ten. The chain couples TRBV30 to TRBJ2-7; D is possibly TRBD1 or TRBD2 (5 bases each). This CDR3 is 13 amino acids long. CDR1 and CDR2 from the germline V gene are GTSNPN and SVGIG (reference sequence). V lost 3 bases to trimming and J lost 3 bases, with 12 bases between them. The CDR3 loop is CAWSPGRVYEQYF. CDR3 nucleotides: TGTGCCTGGAGCCCGGGACGGGTCTACGAGCAGTACTTC. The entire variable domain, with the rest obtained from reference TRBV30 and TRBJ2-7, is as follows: SQTIHQWPATLVQPVGSPLSLECTVEGTSNPNLYWYRQAAGRGLQLLFYSVGIGQISSEVPQNLSASRPQDRQFILSSKKLLLSDSGFYLCAWSPGRVYEQYFGPGTRLTVT.

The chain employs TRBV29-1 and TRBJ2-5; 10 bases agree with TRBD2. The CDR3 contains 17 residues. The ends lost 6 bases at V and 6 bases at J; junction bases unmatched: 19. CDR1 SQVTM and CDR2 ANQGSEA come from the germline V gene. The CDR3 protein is CSVVYPRGLASMKTQYF. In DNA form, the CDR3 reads TGCAGCGTAGTCTACCCGAGGGGACTAGCGAGTATGAAGACCCAGTACTTC.